Listed below are T cell receptor beta chains from one sample, sequenced in a study of cytomegalovirus exposure and HLA in healthy donors. Data came from immunoSEQ multiplex PCR; TCRdb stores just in-frame clones and leaves some out. The sample holds 200,000 to 300,000 clones; 70% to 90% are singletons and the top ten take 0.24%. The source material was PBMCs. The origin of the receptors is a girl aged 2 to 10 in good health and CMV-seronegative. CDR3s include the opening cysteine and the closing phenylalanine or tryptophan. Fields, in order: V gene, clone size, D gene, J gene, CDR3 protein, CDR3 DNA. A D gene is named only where the DNA matches it firmly. Rows may omit the clone size; those that give it use once, few, many or a size class.

>TRBV19|-|-|TRBJ1-2
CASSIGNRKVPTNYGYTF
TGTGCCAGTAGTATAGGAAACAGGAAAGTCCCGACTAACTATGGCTACACCTTC
>TRBV9|-|-|TRBJ2-1
CASSVRQTHEQFF
TGTGCCAGCAGCGTCAGACAGACCCATGAGCAGTTCTTC
>TRBV27|-|TRBD1|TRBJ2-7
CASRIQGSSYEQYF
TGTGCCAGCAGGATACAGGGGAGCTCCTACGAGCAGTACTTC
>TRBV27|few|TRBD2|TRBJ2-1
CASSLSPSGEPYNEQFF
TGTGCCAGCAGTTTATCGCCTAGCGGGGAGCCCTACAATGAGCAGTTCTTC
>TRBV4-1|-|-|TRBJ2-5
CASSQVGGAEETQYF
TGCGCCAGCAGCCAAGTGGGGGGGGCAGAAGAGACCCAGTACTTC
>TRBV25-1|-|-|TRBJ1-5
CASSEKGLDQPQHF
TGTGCCAGCAGTGAAAAGGGACTCGATCAGCCCCAGCATTTT
>TRBV7-9|-|-|TRBJ2-5
CASRKLDRTFRQETQYF
TGTGCCAGCAGGAAACTCGACAGGACGTTTAGGCAAGAGACCCAGTACTTC
>TRBV7-9|-|-|TRBJ2-1
CAEQAGHPNEQFF
TGTGCCGAGCAGGCGGGGCACCCCAATGAGCAGTTCTTC
>TRBV28|-|TRBD1|TRBJ1-1
CASSLGTGLAEAFF
TGTGCCAGCAGTCTTGGGACAGGACTCGCCGAAGCTTTCTTT
>TRBV4-1|few|TRBD1|TRBJ2-1
CASSQGSGTGGGNEQFF
TGCGCCAGCAGCCAAGGGAGCGGGACAGGGGGGGGCAATGAGCAGTTCTTC
>TRBV7-9|few|TRBD1|TRBJ1-4
CASSPNGQGGEKLFF
TGTGCCAGCAGCCCCAATGGACAGGGTGGTGAAAAACTGTTTTTT
>TRBV5-1|-|-|TRBJ1-6
CASSLVSGVPNSPLHF
TGCGCCAGCAGCTTGGTGTCAGGGGTCCCTAATTCACCCCTCCACTTT
>TRBV10-3|-|-|TRBJ2-7
CAISAFYEQYF
TGTGCCATCAGTGCCTTCTACGAGCAGTACTTC
>TRBV5-5|-|-|TRBJ2-7
CASSLVFTASYEQYF
TGTGCCAGCAGCTTGGTATTTACAGCCTCCTACGAGCAGTACTTC
>TRBV6-1|-|TRBD1|TRBJ1-3
CASSLQGAWGNTIYF
TGTGCCAGCAGTTTACAGGGGGCCTGGGGAAACACCATATATTTT
>TRBV27|-|TRBD1|TRBJ1-5
CASSEGTGQTSPQHF
TGTGCCAGCAGTGAAGGGACAGGCCAGACATCGCCCCAGCATTTT
>TRBV7-3|-|-|TRBJ1-1
CASSSYRAGTEAFF
TGTGCCAGCAGCTCGTACAGGGCAGGCACTGAAGCTTTCTTT
>TRBV18|-|TRBD1|TRBJ2-3
CASSRDRGSDTQYF
TGTGCCAGCTCTCGGGACAGGGGGTCGGATACGCAGTATTTT
>TRBV5-6|-|-|TRBJ1-2
CASSFGGRNGYTF
TGTGCCAGCAGCTTCGGGGGGAGAAATGGCTACACCTTC
>TRBV5-1|few|TRBD1|TRBJ2-7
CASSLEGQVYEQYF
TGCGCCAGCAGCCTTGAGGGACAGGTCTACGAGCAGTACTTC
>TRBV7-8|once|-|TRBJ2-3
CASSLVRFGTSTDTQYF
TGTGCCAGCAGCTTAGTTCGGTTCGGGACTTCCACAGATACGCAGTATTTT
>TRBV7-9|-|TRBD2|TRBJ2-1
CASSLVVGTTNEQFF
TGTGCCAGCAGCTTAGTTGTTGGGACTACGAATGAGCAGTTCTTC
>TRBV30|-|TRBD2|TRBJ2-7
CAWSVLMAGGSYEQYF
TGTGCCTGGAGTGTACTTATGGCGGGAGGCTCCTACGAGCAGTACTTC
>TRBV7-8|-|TRBD2|TRBJ2-1
CASSPPARGRYNEQFF
TGTGCCAGCAGCCCCCCGGCTCGCGGGAGATACAATGAGCAGTTCTTC
>TRBV6-1|-|-|TRBJ1-3
CASSGASSGNTIYF
TGTGCCAGCAGTGGTGCTAGCTCTGGAAACACCATATATTTT